The 20 T cell receptor beta chains listed next were all sequenced from one sample in a study of quantifying T cell responses using KT2 cells (dated by TCRdb to about 2017). About the investigation overall: RNA was DNase-treated and reverse transcribed with TCR alpha and beta constant-region primers, mostly using SuperScript III.

The library relied on UMI-ligation and nested PCR. The run used an Illumina MiSeq. A single-stranded oligonucleotide carrying the Illumina SP2 sequence and a UMI was ligated to the cDNA 3' end using T4 RNA ligase 1. PCR1 ran about 4 cycles (98°C 15 s, 69°C 30 s, 72°C 40 s); the beta primer was an equimolar mix of RC1.1 and RC1.2 covering TRBC1 and TRBC2. The public sequencing data were trimmed at Q25 with fastp and processed into clonotypes with MiXCR by TCRdb, which kept only in-frame beta chains. Records with the same CDR3 protein are collapsed into one entry carrying the most frequent genes and DNA. This sample comprises 30,000 or so distinct CDR3 sequences, about 7.3% of them detected only once. The ten largest clones represent 15% to 19% of the sample. The source material was PBMCs spiked with cells of the T cell clone KT2. The receptors derive from a human donor.

The chain uses TRBV25-1 and TRBJ2-7, with D unresolved. The CDR3 spans 10 residues. Between the trimmed V and J ends, which lost 2 bases and 6 bases, there was a span of 2 bases. Germline values: CDR1 MGHDK, CDR2 SYGVNS. The CDR3 spells CASSESEQYF. CDR3 nucleotide sequence: TGTGCCAGCAGTGAAAGCGAGCAGTACTTC.

This clonotype turned up a few times. CDR3 bases: TGTGCCAGCGCTTTATCCAGGGTCTTGGGCATTGAAGCTTTCTTT. It is translated as CASALSRVLGIEAFF. J is TRBJ1-1 and V is TRBV27, with D tentatively TRBD1 (5 bases). The length of the CDR3 is 15 residues. Deletions cut 8 bases from V and 7 bases from J, with 23 bases between. CDR1 and CDR2 from the germline V gene are MNHEY and SMNVEV (reference sequence).

As to this clonotype: One end of the junction is discordant with germline, which a read error may explain. The V gene is TRBV7-9, the J gene TRBJ2-1, with D uncertain. From germline, CDR1 is SEHNR and CDR2 FQNEAQ (reference sequence). This CDR3 has 12 amino acids. The CDR3 sequence is CASTLTGNEQFF. The CDR3 bases are TGTGCCAGCACCTTAACGGGTAATGAGCAGTTCTTC.

There are many counts of this clonotype. The chain employs TRBV5-5 and TRBJ2-3; D gene ambiguous. There are 17 residues in the CDR3. The ends were cut back, 3 bases at V and 2 bases at J, with 19 bases in the middle. Germline assignment: CDR1 SGHKS and CDR2 YYEKEE (reference sequence). The DNA for the CDR3 is TGTGCCAGCAGCTCCTCTATTGGACGCCTTTTCACAGATACGCAGTATTTT. Translated: CASSSSIGRLFTDTQYF.

This clonotype was seen a handful of times. The chain uses TRBV20-1 and TRBJ1-5; 7 bases agree with TRBD1. The V gene end was trimmed by 6 bases and the J gene end by 5 bases; junction bases not matched to a gene: 4. CDR3 length: 12 residues. The germline CDR1 and CDR2 sequences are DFQATT and SNEGSKA (reference sequence). As DNA, the CDR3 is TGCAGTGCCAGGGGGTTCGATCAGCCCCAGCATTTT. Protein sequence: CSARGFDQPQHF.

The V and J genes are TRBV6-2 or TRBV6-3 and TRBJ2-3; D perhaps matches TRBD2 (5 bases). The CDR3 spans 13 residues. Germline values: CDR1 MNHEY, CDR2 SVGEGT. V lost 6 bases, J lost 6 bases, and 13 bases lay in between. This chain's CDR3 is CASSLAVVDTQYF. DNA of the CDR3: TGTGCCAGCAGCCTAGCCGTTGTGGATACGCAGTATTTT.

There are many counts of this clonotype. The chain combines TRBV4-3 with TRBJ1-4; D gene ambiguous. Trimming removed 1 base from V and 7 bases from J, with 10 bases in between. This CDR3 is built from 14 residues. Germline V CDR1 and CDR2: LGHNA, YSLEER. CDR3 sequence (DNA): TGCGCCAGCAGCCAAGGTGGGGTCGGTGAAAAACTGTTTTTT. Translating it yields CASSQGGVGEKLFF.

The gene calls are TRBV5-4 and TRBJ2-5; 9 nucleotides agree with TRBD2. The CDR3 runs to 14 residues. J gave up 5 bases and V 2 bases, and 4 bases lay outside the gene matches. Germline V CDR1 and CDR2: SGHNT, YYREEE (reference sequence). CDR3 loop: CASSFSGSVETQYF. The CDR3 DNA is TGTGCCAGCAGCTTTAGCGGGAGTGTGGAGACCCAGTACTTC.

This clonotype has a handful of counts. The chain carries TRBV7-2 and TRBJ1-5; 7 bases line up with TRBD1. CDR1 is SGHTA and CDR2 is FQGNSA in the germline V gene. After removal of 5 bases from V and 7 bases from J, the junction contained 8 bases not matched to a gene. CDR3 length: 14 amino acids. CDR3 amino acids: CASSTYRGAQPQHF. The CDR3 DNA is TGTGCCAGCAGCACATACAGGGGTGCCCAGCCCCAGCATTTT.

This clonotype was recorded many times. V is TRBV7-2 and J is TRBJ1-2; tentative D call: TRBD1 (5 bases). CDR3 length equals 14 residues. The V end lost 3 bases, the J end lost 1 base, and 9 bases lay between the germline ends. Germline V lookup: CDR1 SGHTA, CDR2 FQGNSA. CDR3 amino acids: CASSLGRLNYGYTF. In nucleotides, the CDR3 is TGTGCCAGCAGCTTGGGACGTCTTAACTATGGCTACACCTTC.

A few counts support this clonotype. The chain couples TRBV20-1 to TRBJ2-3; 9 bases align to TRBD1. The germline gives CDR1 DFQATT, CDR2 SNEGSKA (reference sequence). The length of the CDR3 is 16 residues. V gave up 3 bases and J gave up 1 base; unmatched junction bases: 8. The CDR3 bases are TGCAGTGCTAGGTTTCTAGGGACAGGGCGCACAGATACGCAGTATTTT. Translation gives CSARFLGTGRTDTQYF.

There are a few counts of this clonotype. The CDR3 spells CASSEIRVYGYTF. The CDR3 DNA is TGTGCCAGCAGTGAAATCCGAGTCTATGGCTACACCTTC. This sequence joins TRBV6-1 and TRBJ1-2; the D is unclear. V was pared by 2 bases and J by 4 bases, with 8 bases between. Germline-derived CDR1 and CDR2 are MNHNS and SASEGT. There are 13 residues in the CDR3.

The V call is TRBV6-5, the J call TRBJ1-3; D possibly corresponds to TRBD1 (5 bases). The CDR3 covers 15 residues. The germline gives CDR1 MNHEY, CDR2 SVGAGI. V lost 5 bases and J 0 bases, leaving 11 bases between the germline ends. This chain's CDR3 is CASSRQRSSGNTIYF. Written as DNA, the CDR3 is TGTGCCAGCAGTCGACAGAGGAGCTCTGGAAACACCATATATTTT.

Many counts were recorded for this clonotype. V gene TRBV12-5 combines with J gene TRBJ1-1, with D perhaps TRBD1 (6 bases). Trimming took off 4 bases at V and 0 bases at J, with 18 bases between the two ends. CDR1 and CDR2 (germline): LGHNT, FRNRAP. CDR3 length: 17 amino acids. CDR3 region: CASGYESDSSMNTEAFF. CDR3 bases: TGTGCTAGTGGTTACGAGTCGGACAGTTCGATGAACACTGAAGCTTTCTTT.

In its sample, this clonotype was seen many times. The chain combines TRBV7-2 with TRBJ2-3, with 7 bases aligning to TRBD2. The J segment lost 3 bases and the V segment lost 2 bases, leaving 5 bases of the junction unmatched. The CDR3 runs 15 residues. Looked up from germline, CDR1 is SGHTA and CDR2 is FQGNSA. CDR3 loop: CASSLWSSGTDTQYF. CDR3 nucleotides: TGTGCCAGCAGCTTATGGTCTAGCGGAACAGATACGCAGTATTTT.

This clonotype was counted at least ten times. J is TRBJ1-5 and V is TRBV20-1; possible D gene TRBD1, 6 bases. The CDR3 sequence is 13 residues long. Per germline, CDR1 DFQATT and CDR2 SNEGSKA (reference sequence). Trimming removed 5 bases at V and 3 bases at J, with 11 bases between. In DNA, the CDR3 is TGCAGTGCTCGCAGGGACAACAATCAGCCCCAGCATTTT. The encoded protein is CSARRDNNQPQHF.

The rearrangement uses TRBV7-9 and TRBJ1-3; 7 nucleotides align to TRBD1. Germline V gives CDR1 SEHNR, CDR2 FQNEAQ (reference sequence). The ends lost 4 bases at V and 0 bases at J; junction bases unmatched: 15. There are 19 residues in the CDR3. The CDR3 bases are TGTGCCAGCAGCTGGACCGGGACAGAAGGCGACAGCTCTGGAAACACCATATATTTT. It is translated as CASSWTGTEGDSSGNTIYF.

The sample holds a few counts of this clonotype. The V and J genes are TRBV2 and TRBJ1-5; TRBD1 is a possible D gene (5 bases). The CDR3 has 15 amino acids. Germline V gene data show CDR1 as SNHLY and CDR2 as FYNNEI. V lost 1 base and J 3 bases, leaving 10 bases between the germline ends. This CDR3 reads CASSEEGVSNQPQHF. CDR3 in DNA: TGTGCCAGCAGTGAAGAAGGGGTGTCCAATCAGCCCCAGCATTTT.

This clonotype was detected ten times or more. As the CDR3 is not closed by the conserved phenylalanine or tryptophan, this likely results from a read error. It is unclear where the CDR3 begins or ends on the DNA, so no DNA is shown, and the CDR3 is as TCRdb lists it. The chain employs TRBV10-3 and TRBJ2-3; the tabulated D call, TRBD2, remains unverified against the DNA. Germline-derived CDR1 and CDR2 are ENHRY and SYGVKD. The CDR3 totals 15 residues, both ends included. The chain's CDR3 is CAISGRPTTLRRLAG.

The chain carries TRBV18 and TRBJ2-7, with 8 positions matching TRBD2. The CDR3 totals 17 residues. The germline CDR1 and CDR2 sequences are KGHSH and LQKENI. J gave up 2 bases and V 1 base, and 10 bases lay outside the gene matches. The CDR3 protein is CASSPLAGGAGAYEQYF. For the CDR3, the DNA is TGTGCCAGCTCACCACTGGCGGGGGGAGCGGGCGCCTACGAGCAGTACTTC. The full variable domain, completed using reference TRBV18 and TRBJ2-7, is NAGVMQNPRHLVRRRGQEARLRCSPMKGHSHVYWYRQLPEEGLKFMVYLQKENIIDESGMPKERFSAEFPKEGPSILRIQQVVRGDSAAYFCASSPLAGGAGAYEQYFGPGTRLTVT.